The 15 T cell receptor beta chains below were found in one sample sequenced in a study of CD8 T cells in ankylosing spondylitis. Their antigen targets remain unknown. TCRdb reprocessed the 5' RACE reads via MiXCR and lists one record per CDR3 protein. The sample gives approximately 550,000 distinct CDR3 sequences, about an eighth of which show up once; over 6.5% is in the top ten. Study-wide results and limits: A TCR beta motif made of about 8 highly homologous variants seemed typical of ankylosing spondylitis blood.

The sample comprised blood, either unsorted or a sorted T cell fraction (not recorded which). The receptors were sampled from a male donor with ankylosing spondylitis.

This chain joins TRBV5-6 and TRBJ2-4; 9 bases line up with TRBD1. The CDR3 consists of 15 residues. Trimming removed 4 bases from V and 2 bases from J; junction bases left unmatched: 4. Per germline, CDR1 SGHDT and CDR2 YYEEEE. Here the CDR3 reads CASSRTGASKNIQYF. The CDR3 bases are TGTGCCAGCAGCCGGACAGGGGCTTCCAAAAACATTCAGTACTTC.

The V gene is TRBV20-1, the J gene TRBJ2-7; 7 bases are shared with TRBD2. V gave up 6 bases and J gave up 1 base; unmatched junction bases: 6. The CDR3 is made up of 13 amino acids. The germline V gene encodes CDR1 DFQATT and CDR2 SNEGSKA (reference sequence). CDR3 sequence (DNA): TGCAGTGCCCTAGCGGCCAGGTCCTACGAGCAGTACGTC. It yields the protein CSALAARSYEQYV.

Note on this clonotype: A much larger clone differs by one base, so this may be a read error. The CDR3 region is CASSVAGKWNIQYF. The DNA for the CDR3 is TGTGCCAGCAGTGTAGCGGGAAAATGGAACATTCAGTACTTC. This chain joins TRBV12-3 or TRBV12-4 and TRBJ2-4; TRBD2 aligns across 8 bases. The CDR3 loop spans 14 amino acids.

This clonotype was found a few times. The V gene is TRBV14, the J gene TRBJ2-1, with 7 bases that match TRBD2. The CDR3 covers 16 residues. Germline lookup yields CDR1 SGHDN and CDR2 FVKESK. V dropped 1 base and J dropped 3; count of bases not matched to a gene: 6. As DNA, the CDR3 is TGTGCCAGCAGCCAAGTCTCGCGGGAGCTCTACAATGAGCAGTTCTTC. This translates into CASSQVSRELYNEQFF.

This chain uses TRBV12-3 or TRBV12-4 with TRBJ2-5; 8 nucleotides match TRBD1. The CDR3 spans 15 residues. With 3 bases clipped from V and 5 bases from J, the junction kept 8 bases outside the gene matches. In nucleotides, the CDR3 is TGTGCCAGCAGTTTGCGTGGCAGGGGGCGTGAGACCCAGTACTTC. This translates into CASSLRGRGRETQYF.

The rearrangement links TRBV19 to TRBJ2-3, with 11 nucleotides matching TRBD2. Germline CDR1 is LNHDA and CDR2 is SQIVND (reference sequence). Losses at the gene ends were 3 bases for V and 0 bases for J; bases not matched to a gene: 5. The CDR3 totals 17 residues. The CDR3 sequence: CASSITSGGPSTDTQYF. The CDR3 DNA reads TGTGCCAGTAGTATCACTAGCGGGGGACCTAGCACAGATACGCAGTATTTT.

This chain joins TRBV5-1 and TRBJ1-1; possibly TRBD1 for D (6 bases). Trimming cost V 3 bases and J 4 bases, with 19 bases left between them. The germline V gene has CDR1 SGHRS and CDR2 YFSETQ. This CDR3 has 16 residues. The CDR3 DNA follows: TGCGCCAGCAGCTCGGGGCATAGGGGGGCGATCACTGAAGCTTTCTTT. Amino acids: CASSSGHRGAITEAFF.

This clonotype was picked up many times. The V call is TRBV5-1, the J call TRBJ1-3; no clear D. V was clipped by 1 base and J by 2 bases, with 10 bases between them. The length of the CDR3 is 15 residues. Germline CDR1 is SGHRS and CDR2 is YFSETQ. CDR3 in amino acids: CASSLPRDPGNTIYF. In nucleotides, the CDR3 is TGCGCCAGCAGCTTGCCTCGGGATCCTGGAAACACCATATATTTT.

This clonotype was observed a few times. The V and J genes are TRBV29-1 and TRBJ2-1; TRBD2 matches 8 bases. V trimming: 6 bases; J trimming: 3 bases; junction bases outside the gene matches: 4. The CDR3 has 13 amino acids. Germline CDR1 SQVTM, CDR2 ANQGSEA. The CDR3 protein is CSVPSGFYNEQFF. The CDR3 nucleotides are TGCAGCGTCCCTAGCGGGTTCTACAATGAGCAGTTCTTC.

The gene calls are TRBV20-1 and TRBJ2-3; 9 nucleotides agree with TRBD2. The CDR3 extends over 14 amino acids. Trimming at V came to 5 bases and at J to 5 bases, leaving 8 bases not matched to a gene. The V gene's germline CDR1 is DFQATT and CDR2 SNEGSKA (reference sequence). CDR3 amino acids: CSAGLALEVDTQYF. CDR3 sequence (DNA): TGCAGTGCTGGACTAGCGCTAGAGGTAGATACGCAGTATTTT.

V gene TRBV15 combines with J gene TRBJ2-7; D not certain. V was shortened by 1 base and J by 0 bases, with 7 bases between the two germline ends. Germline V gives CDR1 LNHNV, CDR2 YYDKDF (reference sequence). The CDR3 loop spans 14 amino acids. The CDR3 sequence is CATSRGQFSYEQYF. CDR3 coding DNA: TGTGCCACCAGCAGAGGACAATTCTCCTACGAGCAGTACTTC.

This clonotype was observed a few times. The CDR3 DNA follows: TGTGCCAGCAGCTTAGTTGGCCGAGGCGGGAGCTATAGCACAGATACGCAGTATTTT. The encoded protein is CASSLVGRGGSYSTDTQYF. The chain has TRBV11-2 and TRBJ2-3; TRBD2 agrees at 7 bases. The CDR3 sequence is 19 residues long. The germline V gene encodes CDR1 SGHAT and CDR2 FQNNGV. J gave up 0 bases and V 1 base, and 13 bases lay outside the gene matches.

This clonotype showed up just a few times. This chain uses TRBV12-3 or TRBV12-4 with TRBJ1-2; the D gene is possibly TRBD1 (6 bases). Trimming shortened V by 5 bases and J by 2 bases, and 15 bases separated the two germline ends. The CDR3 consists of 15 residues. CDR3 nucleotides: TGTGCCAGCAGTACTACCGGACAGCCCAACTATGGCTACACCTTC. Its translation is CASSTTGQPNYGYTF.

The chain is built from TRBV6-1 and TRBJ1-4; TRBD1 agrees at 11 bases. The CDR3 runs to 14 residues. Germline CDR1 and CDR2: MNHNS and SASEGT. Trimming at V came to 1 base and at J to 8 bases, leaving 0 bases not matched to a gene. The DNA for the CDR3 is TGTGCCAGCAGTGAAGGGACAGGGGGCGAAAAACTGTTTTTT. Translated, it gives CASSEGTGGEKLFF.

The CDR3 DNA reads TGTGCCAGCAGCCATCTGACGGGACATACAGCCTACGAGCAGTACTTC. It translates to CASSHLTGHTAYEQYF. This chain connects TRBV14 to TRBJ2-7; TRBD1 might be the D (6 bases). Trimming shortened V by 3 bases and J by 2 bases, and 17 bases separated the two germline ends. Per the germline V gene, CDR1 is SGHDN and CDR2 is FVKESK. This CDR3 region has 16 residues.